This entry is about one T cell receptor beta chain. The sample is drawn from a study of T-cell memory formation after mild COVID-19. One entry per CDR3 protein, called by TCRdb with MiXCR from the 5' RACE reads. The sample has roughly 510,000 distinct CDR3 sequences, approximately 15% seen once. J lost 6 bases, V lost 7 bases, and 15 bases had no gene match. The CDR3 totals 15 residues. Per germline, CDR1 SQVTM and CDR2 ANQGSEA. The chain links TRBV29-1 to TRBJ2-3, with 8 bases identical to TRBD1. The sequenced sample was PBMCs or a T cell subset sorted from them (not recorded which). This sequence was found in an adult woman who had mild COVID-19 (a few samples of this study predate the infection). Cell type and time point are not known. In DNA, the CDR3 is TGCAGCGGGGGCAACCGGGACAGGATATTGGATACGCAGTATTTT. Protein product: CSGGNRDRILDTQYF.